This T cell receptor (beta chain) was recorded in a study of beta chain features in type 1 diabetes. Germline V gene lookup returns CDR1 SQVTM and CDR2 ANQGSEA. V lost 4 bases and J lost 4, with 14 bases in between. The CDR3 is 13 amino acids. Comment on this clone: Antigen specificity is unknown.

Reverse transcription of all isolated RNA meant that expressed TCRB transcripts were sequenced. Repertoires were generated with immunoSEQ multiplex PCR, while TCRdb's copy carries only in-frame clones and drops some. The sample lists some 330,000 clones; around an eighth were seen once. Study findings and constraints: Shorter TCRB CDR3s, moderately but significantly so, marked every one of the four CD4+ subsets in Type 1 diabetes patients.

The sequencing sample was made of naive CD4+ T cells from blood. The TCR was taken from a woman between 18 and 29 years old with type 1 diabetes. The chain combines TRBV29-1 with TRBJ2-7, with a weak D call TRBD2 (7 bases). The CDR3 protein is CSVGRTAGYEQYF. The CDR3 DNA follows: TGCAGCGTTGGGCGGACAGCGGGATACGAGCAGTACTTC.